This entry describes one T cell receptor beta chain. Its binding antigen is unknown. No base-level quality is on record; no much larger clone is a single base apart. The trial excluded patients who had a history of autoimmune disease or who were on systemic immunosuppression. Peripheral blood for TCR sequencing was collected from all dose cohorts at baseline, on cycle 4 day 1, and on cycle 7 day 1. Samples came from an open-label, multicenter, first-in-human phase I dose-escalation trial of ivuxolimab. Adults with locally advanced or metastatic head and neck squamous cell, hepatocellular, melanoma or renal cell carcinoma were enrolled in the trial. Before TCR sequencing, CD4+ T cells and CD8+ T cells were sorted from peripheral blood as separate populations. CDR1 SQVTM and CDR2 ANQGSEA are derived from the germline V gene. From cysteine to phenylalanine, the CDR3 is 14 amino acids long. The read is trimmed to its CDR3 DNA, 42 bases read in frame from base 1. The V end loses 5 bases and the J end loses 6 bases, and a stretch of 18 bases separates them.

Genomic DNA was isolated from the sorted cells so that the TCRbeta CDR3 region could be sequenced. TCRbeta CDR3 regions were sequenced using the immunoSEQ Assay. The immuneACCESS repertoire file appears here via TCRdb, limited to in-frame rearrangements. These files lack a portion of the clones; in checked studies, under half of the deficit traces to unresolved V genes, and the cause of the others is not known. The sample includes more than 70,000 clones, with about 91% observed a single time. The biggest ten clones account for about an eighth of the sample. The source of the sample is a study of OX40 agonist ivuxolimab in advanced cancers. About the study as a whole: Ivuxolimab, which targeted the costimulatory receptor OX40 (CD134), was an agonistic, fully human IgG2 monoclonal antibody. Intravenous ivuxolimab was administered to patients every 2 weeks at six dose levels: 0.01, 0.1, 0.3, 1.5, 3 and 10 mg/kg. Of the approximately 54 dose-escalation patients, hepatocellular carcinoma was present in roughly 19, melanoma in approximately 15, renal cell carcinoma in 9 and head and neck cancer in 9. A male proportion of approximately 83% and a mean age of roughly 55 years, ranging from about 20 to 79, were recorded for the dose-escalation cohort. Patients were allowed to have had prior anti-PD-1, anti-PD-L1 or anti-CTLA-4 therapy, and approximately 40% of the dose-escalation patients had previously received checkpoint inhibitors. Three dose-escalation patients achieved partial responses, one with hepatocellular carcinoma and two with cutaneous melanoma. The point of sequencing TCRbeta in the periphery was to test whether ivuxolimab changed TCR sequence diversity and drove clonal T-cell expansion. The paper describes the monotherapy dose-escalation part (N ≈ 49 patients) of the phase I trial of ivuxolimab. Study-wide findings and limitations: On average, CD8+ T cells showed more expanded clones than CD4+ T cells after ivuxolimab. The antigen specificity of the peripheral T cells that underwent clonal expansion was not determined. At doses of 0.1 to 3.0 mg/kg, clonal expansion of both CD4+ and CD8+ T cells in blood was seen between baseline and week 6. Low levels of normalized T-cell clonal expansion were also seen in some patients who did not respond. In the 0.1-3.0 mg/kg groups, partial responders were among the patients with the lowest normalized peripheral clonal expansion, particularly in CD8+ T cells.

The origin of this receptor is an adult with an advanced solid tumor such as melanoma, head and neck, liver or kidney cancer. The rearranged chain carries TRBV29-1 and TRBJ2-3; the D segment cannot be called with confidence. Sample: CD4+ or CD8+ T cells sorted from blood, taken in a trial of the OX40 agonist ivuxolimab. The DNA sequence follows: TGCAGCGTTACCGGACCTACCAGCGTGGATACGCAGTATTTT. It translates to CSVTGPTSVDTQYF.